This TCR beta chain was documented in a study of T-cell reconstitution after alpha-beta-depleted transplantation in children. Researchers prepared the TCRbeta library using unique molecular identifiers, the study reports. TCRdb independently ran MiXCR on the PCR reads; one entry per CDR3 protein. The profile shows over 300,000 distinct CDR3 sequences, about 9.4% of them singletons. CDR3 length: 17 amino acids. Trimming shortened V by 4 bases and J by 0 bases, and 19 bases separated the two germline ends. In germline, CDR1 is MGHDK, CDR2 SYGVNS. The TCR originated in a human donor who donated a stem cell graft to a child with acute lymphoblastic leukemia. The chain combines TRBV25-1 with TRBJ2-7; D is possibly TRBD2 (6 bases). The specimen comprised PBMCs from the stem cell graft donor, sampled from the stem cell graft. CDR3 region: CASSALRGRDSSYEQYF. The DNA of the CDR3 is TGTGCCAGCAGTGCATTAAGGGGCAGGGACTCCTCCTACGAGCAGTACTTC.